These 20 T cell receptor beta chains share one sample of origin, sequenced in a study of CD8 T cells in ankylosing spondylitis. For these receptors, no antigen is known. Study-level findings and limits: Blood of patients with ankylosing spondylitis appeared to be characterized by a TCR beta motif of several highly homologous variants.

TCRdb reprocessed the 5' RACE reads with MiXCR, giving one entry per CDR3 protein. The sample lists approximately 400,000 distinct CDR3 sequences; 17% were seen once. What was sequenced was blood, either unsorted or a sorted T cell fraction (not recorded which). These receptors were obtained from a male donor with ankylosing spondylitis.

The chain is built from TRBV4-3 and TRBJ1-3; the D is unclear. This CDR3 is 16 amino acids long. V was cut by 4 bases and J by 4 bases, with 17 bases left in between. Germline V gene data show CDR1 as LGHNA and CDR2 as YSLEER. CDR3 coding DNA: TGCGCCAGCAGCCTCAACTATATAGGGCTCGGAAACACCATATATTTT. Amino acids: CASSLNYIGLGNTIYF.

This clonotype came up many times. The rearrangement joins TRBV27 to TRBJ2-7; possibly TRBD1 for D (5 bases). The germline V and J ends were trimmed by 5 bases and 3 bases, with 11 bases remaining between them. The CDR3 spans 13 residues. CDR1 and CDR2 (germline): MNHEY, SMNVEV (reference sequence). The CDR3 sequence is CASSLRQGYEQYF. In DNA form, the CDR3 reads TGTGCCAGCAGTCTCCGCCAGGGCTACGAGCAGTACTTC.

This clonotype came up a few times. CDR3 in DNA: TGTGCGGGGGGGAACACTGAAGCTTTCTTT. Translated: CAGGNTEAFF. The chain carries TRBV7-2 and TRBJ1-1; perhaps TRBD1 as D (5 bases). Per germline, CDR1 SGHTA and CDR2 FQGNSA. This CDR3 spans 10 amino acids. Variable domain in full (rest from reference TRBV7-2 and TRBJ1-1): GAGVSQSPSNKVTEKGKDVELRCDPISGHTALYWYRQSLGQGLEFLIYFQGNSAPDKSGLPSDRFSAERTGGSVSTLTIQRTQQEDSAVYLCAGGNTEAFFGQGTRLTVV.

V and J are TRBV2 and TRBJ2-5; possible D gene TRBD2, 6 bases. There are 15 residues in the CDR3. The germline gives CDR1 SNHLY, CDR2 FYNNEI. Trimming pared 2 bases from V and 2 bases from J, leaving 12 bases between. CDR3 protein: CASSENAGPQETQYF. The CDR3 nucleotides are TGTGCCAGCAGTGAAAATGCGGGGCCTCAAGAGACCCAGTACTTC. The full variable domain, completed using reference TRBV2 and TRBJ2-5, is EPEVTQTPSHQVTQMGQEVILRCVPISNHLYFYWYRQILGQKVEFLVSFYNNEISEKSEIFDDQFSVERPDGSNFTLKIRSTKLEDSAMYFCASSENAGPQETQYFGPGTRLLVL.

The chain employs TRBV5-8 and TRBJ2-2; 7 bases are a match to TRBD2. Trimming removed 0 bases from V and 1 base from J; junction bases left unmatched: 3. CDR3 length: 16 amino acids. The germline CDR1 and CDR2 sequences are SGHTS and YDEGEE. CDR3 nucleotide sequence: TGTGCCAGCAGCTTGGCGGCTAGCGGGAACACCGGGGAGCTGTTTTTT. It translates to CASSLAASGNTGELFF.

The rearrangement joins TRBV7-2 to TRBJ1-1; tentative D call: TRBD1 (5 bases). Germline V gives CDR1 SGHTA, CDR2 FQGNSA. The CDR3 extends over 13 amino acids. V was pared by 1 base and J by 7 bases, with 10 bases between. The CDR3 spells CASSLGRDREAFF. In DNA, the CDR3 is TGTGCCAGCAGCTTAGGACGGGACCGTGAAGCTTTCTTT.

The chain links TRBV6-1 to TRBJ1-2; TRBD1 might be the D (5 bases). V was shortened by 5 bases and J by 1 base, with 11 bases between the two germline ends. The length of the CDR3 is 14 residues. In germline, CDR1 is MNHNS, CDR2 SASEGT. CDR3 in amino acids: CASSRGRVNYGYTF. The CDR3 nucleotides are TGTGCCAGCAGTAGGGGCCGAGTTAACTATGGCTACACCTTC.

This clonotype came up a few times. The chain has TRBV12-3 or TRBV12-4 and TRBJ2-4, with 7 bases matching TRBD1. V gave up 2 bases and J gave up 1 base; unmatched junction bases: 5. This CDR3 contains 16 residues. This CDR3 is CASSLTGVDAKNIQYF. Written as DNA, the CDR3 is TGTGCCAGCAGTTTAACAGGGGTAGATGCCAAAAACATTCAGTACTTC.

This clonotype has only a few counts. This rearrangement joins TRBV5-1 to TRBJ1-4; D not resolved. Trimming cost V 1 base and J 4 bases, with 8 bases left between them. The germline CDR1 and CDR2 sequences are SGHRS and YFSETQ. This CDR3 is 14 amino acids long. This CDR3 is CASSLRDFNEKLFF. Here the CDR3 DNA reads TGCGCCAGCAGCTTGAGAGACTTTAATGAAAAACTGTTTTTT.

This clonotype was seen repeatedly, ten times or more. The V call is TRBV7-9, the J call TRBJ2-2; TRBD1 might be the D (6 bases). This CDR3 has 15 amino acids. The germline V gene has CDR1 SEHNR and CDR2 FQNEAQ (reference sequence). V was pared by 2 bases and J by 2 bases, with 9 bases between. The CDR3 reads CASSLQGRNTGELFF. Here the CDR3 DNA reads TGTGCCAGCAGCTTACAGGGGAGAAACACCGGGGAGCTGTTTTTT.

This clonotype showed up just a few times. The V gene is TRBV20-1, the J gene TRBJ2-7; D remains ambiguous. The CDR3 covers 14 residues. The germline V and J ends were trimmed by 0 bases and 0 bases, with 9 bases remaining between them. Germline-derived CDR1 and CDR2 are DFQATT and SNEGSKA (reference sequence). The CDR3 DNA reads TGCAGTGCTAGAGATGCGCGGAGCTCCTACGAGCAGTACTTC. Amino acids: CSARDARSSYEQYF.

V is TRBV20-1 and J is TRBJ1-1; possibly TRBD1 for D (5 bases). Germline V gene lookup returns CDR1 DFQATT and CDR2 SNEGSKA (reference sequence). This CDR3 spans 12 amino acids. V lost 2 bases and J 3 bases, leaving 7 bases between the germline ends. CDR3 in DNA: TGCAGTGCTAGACTGACAGACACTGAAGCTTTCTTT. It yields the protein CSARLTDTEAFF.

This clonotype has a handful of counts. V is TRBV20-1 and J is TRBJ1-1, with TRBD1 matching 7 bases. The CDR3 contains 12 residues. V was pared by 6 bases and J by 4 bases, with 5 bases of the junction left unmatched. The germline gives CDR1 DFQATT, CDR2 SNEGSKA (reference sequence). CDR3 DNA: TGCAGTGCCCTGTCAGGGGGCACTGAAGCTTTCTTT. Its translation is CSALSGGTEAFF.

The chain recombines TRBV5-5 with TRBJ2-2; D is uncertain. V was clipped by 2 bases and J by 4 bases, with 12 bases between them. Per the germline V gene, CDR1 is SGHKS and CDR2 is YYEKEE (reference sequence). The CDR3 runs to 15 residues. The CDR3 sequence: CASSFRNGLTGELFF. The CDR3 DNA sequence: TGTGCCAGCAGCTTTCGTAACGGGCTCACCGGGGAGCTGTTTTTT.

This clonotype was counted many times. The chain combines TRBV6-2 or TRBV6-3 with TRBJ2-7; D is perhaps TRBD1 (6 bases). V dropped 4 bases and J dropped 3 bases, with 7 bases sitting between them. This CDR3 is 12 amino acids long. The germline V gene has CDR1 MNHEY and CDR2 SVGEGT. In nucleotides, the CDR3 is TGTGCCAGCAGTTCGGACAGCTACGAGCAGTACTTC. This sequence encodes CASSSDSYEQYF.

This clonotype was counted many times. The CDR3 coding sequence is TGTGCCAGCAGCGCCTCGGGACAGCTCTCTCCTCAGGGGCAGTTCTTC. This codes for CASSASGQLSPQGQFF. The chain employs TRBV9 and TRBJ2-1; 7 positions agree with TRBD1. Germline V CDR1 and CDR2: SGDLS, YYNGEE. The J segment lost 12 bases and the V segment lost 3 bases, leaving 18 bases of the junction unmatched. The CDR3 totals 16 residues.

The chain employs TRBV7-8 and TRBJ1-4; TRBD1 matches at 9 bases. Germline V gives CDR1 SGHVS, CDR2 FQNEAQ. V shed 3 bases and J 8 bases; nucleotides not matched to a gene: 7. The CDR3 runs 15 residues. The CDR3 is CASSFRETGGEKLFF. The CDR3 DNA reads TGTGCCAGCAGCTTCCGGGAGACAGGGGGGGAAAAACTGTTTTTT.

The genes are TRBV3-1 and TRBJ2-2, with 9 bases lining up with TRBD2. CDR1 is LGHDT and CDR2 is YNNKEL in the germline V gene (reference sequence). The CDR3 runs to 16 residues. J gave up 6 bases and V 3 bases, and 8 bases lay outside the gene matches. The DNA for the CDR3 is TGTGCCAGCAGCCAGCTCAGAGCGGGGGGAGCCGGGGAGCTGTTTTTT. Its protein product is CASSQLRAGGAGELFF.

This clonotype was recorded at least ten times. A read error may produce the germline difference seen at one junction end. The V call is TRBV5-1, the J call TRBJ2-1; 7 bases fit TRBD2. Germline values: CDR1 SGHRS, CDR2 YFSETQ. This CDR3 contains 16 residues. CDR3 DNA sequence: TGCGCCAGCAGCTTGAGCCCAGCGGGATCCTATAATGAGCAGTTCTTC. Protein: CASSLSPAGSYNEQFF. The variable domain in full, completed from reference TRBV5-1 and TRBJ2-1, reads KAGVTQTPRYLIKTRGQQVTLSCSPISGHRSVSWYQQTPGQGLQFLFEYFSETQRNKGNFPGRFSGRQFSNSRSEMNVSTLELGDSALYLCASSLSPAGSYNEQFFGPGTRLTVL.

At least ten counts were recorded for this clonotype. The rearrangement joins TRBV5-6 to TRBJ1-2; 11 positions agree with TRBD1. The V gene's germline CDR1 is SGHDT and CDR2 YYEEEE. There are 16 residues in the CDR3. V lost 1 base to trimming and J lost 5 bases; unmatched junction nucleotides: 7. Written as DNA, the CDR3 is TGTGCCAGCAGCTTGTTTTGGGACAGGGGGTATTATGGCTACACCTTC. As protein: CASSLFWDRGYYGYTF. The full variable domain, in which reference TRBV5-6 and TRBJ1-2 provide the parts outside the CDR3, is DAGVTQSPTHLIKTRGQQVTLRCSPKSGHDTVSWYQQALGQGPQFIFQYYEEEERQRGNFPDRFSGHQFPNYSSELNVNALLLGDSALYLCASSLFWDRGYYGYTFGSGTRLTVV.